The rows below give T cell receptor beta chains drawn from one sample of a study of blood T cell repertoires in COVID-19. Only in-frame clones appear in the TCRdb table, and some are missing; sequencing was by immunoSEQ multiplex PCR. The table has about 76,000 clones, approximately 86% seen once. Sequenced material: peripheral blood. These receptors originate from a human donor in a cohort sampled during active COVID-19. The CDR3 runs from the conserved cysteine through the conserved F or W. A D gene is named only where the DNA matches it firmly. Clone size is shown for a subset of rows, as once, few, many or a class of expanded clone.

DNA: TGTGCCAGCAGCCCAACCGGGACTAGCGGCACAGATACGCAGTATTTT; CDR3: CASSPTGTSGTDTQYF; D: TRBD2; V: TRBV28; size: -; J: TRBJ2-3
DNA: TGCGCCAGCAGAGGCTGGACAGGGAACACTGAAGCTTTCTTT; CDR3: CASRGWTGNTEAFF; D: TRBD1; V: TRBV5-1; size: -; J: TRBJ1-1
DNA: TGCGCCAGCAGTATAGGGGCCGGGGAGCTGTTTTTT; CDR3: CASSIGAGELFF; D: -; V: TRBV4-1; size: -; J: TRBJ2-2
DNA: TGTGCCAGCAGCGTGACTAGCGGGGGAACCTATGAGCAGTTCTTC; CDR3: CASSVTSGGTYEQFF; D: TRBD2; V: TRBV9; size: -; J: TRBJ2-1
DNA: TGCGCCAGCGGGGGACAGGGGGCAGACACCGGGGAGCTGTTTTTT; CDR3: CASGGQGADTGELFF; D: TRBD1; V: TRBV5-1; size: -; J: TRBJ2-2
DNA: TGTGCCACCAGTGATGGACAGGGAATAGAGTGGACAGATACGCAGTATTTT; CDR3: CATSDGQGIEWTDTQYF; D: TRBD1; V: TRBV24-1; size: -; J: TRBJ2-3
DNA: TGCAGCGTTGATAGGGGGAATGAGCAGTTCTTC; CDR3: CSVDRGNEQFF; D: -; V: TRBV29-1; size: few; J: TRBJ2-1
DNA: TGCGCCAGCAGTCAAGAGGGACAGAGCCAAGAGACCCAGTACTTC; CDR3: CASSQEGQSQETQYF; D: TRBD1; V: TRBV5-1; size: -; J: TRBJ2-5
DNA: TGTGCCAGTAGTACAGGGGGATCCCTGTCCTACGAGCAGTACTTC; CDR3: CASSTGGSLSYEQYF; D: TRBD1; V: TRBV19; size: -; J: TRBJ2-7
DNA: TGTGCCAGCAGCTCGGGGTGGACGGGACTAACCTACGAGCAGTACTTC; CDR3: CASSSGWTGLTYEQYF; D: TRBD2; V: TRBV7-9; size: once; J: TRBJ2-7
DNA: TGTGCCAGCACCACTACCTGGGTGAACACTGAAGCTTTCTTT; CDR3: CASTTTWVNTEAFF; D: -; V: TRBV6-5; size: -; J: TRBJ1-1
DNA: TGTGCCAGCAGCGGGACAGGGGGTCGTAAGGGCGGTGCTTTCTTT; CDR3: CASSGTGGRKGGAFF; D: TRBD1; V: TRBV6-5; size: once; J: TRBJ1-1
DNA: TGTGCCTGGAATCGGCTAGCGGGACGTGGAGATACGCAGTATTTT; CDR3: CAWNRLAGRGDTQYF; D: TRBD2; V: TRBV30; size: -; J: TRBJ2-3
DNA: TGTGCCAGCAGGCCGGGACAGGGCTATAATTCACCCCTCCACTTT; CDR3: CASRPGQGYNSPLHF; D: TRBD1; V: TRBV5-4; size: -; J: TRBJ1-6
DNA: TGCGCCAGCAGCCAAGATGTAGGCAGGGGTCCCGGGGAGCTGTTTTTT; CDR3: CASSQDVGRGPGELFF; D: -; V: TRBV4-3; size: -; J: TRBJ2-2
DNA: TGTGCCAGCACCCCTAGTGCGGCCGTGCGGGAGCTGTTTTTT; CDR3: CASTPSAAVRELFF; D: -; V: TRBV2; size: few; J: TRBJ2-2
DNA: TGTGCCAGCAGCAAAGCGCTGTTTTATGGAGCGGGAGAGCGTAATGAGCAGTTCTTC; CDR3: CASSKALFYGAGERNEQFF; D: -; V: TRBV21-1; size: few; J: TRBJ2-1
DNA: TGTGCCAGCAGCTTGGGAACAGGGGGCGCGAATCAGCCCCAGCATTTT; CDR3: CASSLGTGGANQPQHF; D: TRBD1; V: TRBV5-6; size: -; J: TRBJ1-5
DNA: TGCGCCAGCAGTGACCCGGGACTAGCGGCAGATACGCAGTATTTT; CDR3: CASSDPGLAADTQYF; D: TRBD2; V: TRBV10-1; size: -; J: TRBJ2-3
DNA: TGTGCCAGCAGTTTTGTACCGGACAACTACAATGAGCAGTTCTTC; CDR3: CASSFVPDNYNEQFF; D: -; V: TRBV28; size: medium-sized; J: TRBJ2-1
DNA: TGCGCCAGCAGCCAAGGTCCCGGGATGAACACTGAAGCTTTCTTT; CDR3: CASSQGPGMNTEAFF; D: -; V: TRBV4-3; size: -; J: TRBJ1-1
DNA: TGTGCCAGCAGCAACGGACTAGCGGGGAATAGGGATGAGCAGTTCTTC; CDR3: CASSNGLAGNRDEQFF; D: TRBD2; V: TRBV7-9; size: few; J: TRBJ2-1
DNA: TGTGCCAGCAGCGACAGGGGGTACTACGAGCAGTACTTC; CDR3: CASSDRGYYEQYF; D: TRBD1; V: TRBV7-2; size: -; J: TRBJ2-7
DNA: TGTGCCAGCTCACCGTCCGGTAACGCCGAGCAGTACTTC; CDR3: CASSPSGNAEQYF; D: -; V: TRBV18; size: few; J: TRBJ2-7
DNA: TGTGCCAGCAGCCGTGGGGGGTCCTACGAGCAGTACTTC; CDR3: CASSRGGSYEQYF; D: -; V: TRBV27; size: -; J: TRBJ2-7
DNA: TGTGCCATCAGTGAGTATCGATCGCGGACTAGCGGGAGGCGAGCAGATACGCAGTATTTT; CDR3: CAISEYRSRTSGRRADTQYF; D: TRBD2; V: TRBV10-3; size: -; J: TRBJ2-3
DNA: TGTGCCAGCAGCTTGGTAGGGGTCATCGACTATGGCTACACCTTC; CDR3: CASSLVGVIDYGYTF; D: -; V: TRBV7-2; size: -; J: TRBJ1-2
DNA: TGTGCCACCTCTCCGCGGGAGGCGACGAATGAGCAGTTCTTC; CDR3: CATSPREATNEQFF; D: TRBD2; V: TRBV14; size: few; J: TRBJ2-1
DNA: TGCGCCAGCACCCTAGGGACTTACAATGAGCAGTTCTTC; CDR3: CASTLGTYNEQFF; D: -; V: TRBV10-2; size: -; J: TRBJ2-1
DNA: TGTGCCAGCAGTGGGTACACACCCAATGGTTACGAGCAGTACTTC; CDR3: CASSGYTPNGYEQYF; D: -; V: TRBV25-1; size: -; J: TRBJ2-7
DNA: TGTGCCAGCAAAGGAGAAGCTAACTATGGCTACACCTTC; CDR3: CASKGEANYGYTF; D: -; V: TRBV6-5; size: -; J: TRBJ1-2
DNA: TGTGCCAGCAGCCAAGATCTCCACGAGCAGTACTTC; CDR3: CASSQDLHEQYF; D: -; V: TRBV4-2; size: -; J: TRBJ2-7
DNA: TGTGCCAGCAGTGATCGATGGACAGATTCACCCCTCCACTTT; CDR3: CASSDRWTDSPLHF; D: -; V: TRBV6-1; size: -; J: TRBJ1-6